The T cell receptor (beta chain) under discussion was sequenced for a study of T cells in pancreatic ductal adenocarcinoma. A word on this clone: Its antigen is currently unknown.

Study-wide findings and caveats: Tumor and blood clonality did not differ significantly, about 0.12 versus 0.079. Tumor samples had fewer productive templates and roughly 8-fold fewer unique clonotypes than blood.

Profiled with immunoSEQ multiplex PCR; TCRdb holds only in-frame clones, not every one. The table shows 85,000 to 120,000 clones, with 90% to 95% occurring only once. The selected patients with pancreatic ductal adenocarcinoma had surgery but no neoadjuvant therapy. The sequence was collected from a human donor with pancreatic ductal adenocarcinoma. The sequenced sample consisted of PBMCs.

CDR3 sequence: CASSLLQSNQETQYF. CDR3 coding DNA: TGCGCCAGCAGCTTACTACAATCCAACCAAGAGACCCAGTACTTC. The rearrangement uses TRBV5-1 and TRBJ2-5; no reliable D call. V dropped 2 bases and J dropped 0 bases, with 11 bases sitting between them. The CDR3 sequence is 15 residues long. Germline CDR1 SGHRS, CDR2 YFSETQ.